This is a list of T cell receptor beta chains from one sample in a study of blood T cell repertoires in COVID-19. Clones were read by immunoSEQ multiplex PCR, and TCRdb kept only the in-frame ones, dropping some. The sample has a few hundred thousand clones; 85% are singletons. Sequencing was done on a sample of PBMCs or T cells enriched from blood (not recorded which). These receptors came from a woman aged 45-65 years who had recovered from COVID-19. Each CDR3 is given with its conserved first and last residue. Each record gives: V gene, J gene, D gene, clone size, CDR3 DNA, CDR3 protein. The D gene is left open where the match is weak. Size tells how often a clone was seen (once, few, many) or the class of an expanded clone, and some rows leave it out.

>TRBV6-5|TRBJ2-7|TRBD2|-
TGTGCCAGCAGTTACGACTACGGGACTAATCCCTACGAGCAGTACTTC
CASSYDYGTNPYEQYF
>TRBV19|TRBJ2-5|TRBD1|-
TGTGCCAGTAGTACCGGACAGGGGGACGAGACCCAGTACTTC
CASSTGQGDETQYF
>TRBV27|TRBJ2-3|TRBD1|once
TGTGCCAGCACCCAGGGGTCAAGGGGGACAGGGCGGACGCAGTATTTT
CASTQGSRGTGRTQYF
>TRBV27|TRBJ2-7|TRBD2|-
TGTGCCAGCAGTTTAACGGCGGGAGGGACCCCCTACGAGCAGTACTTC
CASSLTAGGTPYEQYF
>TRBV2|TRBJ2-5|TRBD2|-
TGTGCCAGCAGTGGGGGACTAGCGGGGGACGAGACCCAGTACTTC
CASSGGLAGDETQYF
>TRBV11-3|TRBJ1-1|-|-
TGTGCCAGCAGCCCAGTCGGGGGGAGAGTGGCTTTCTTT
CASSPVGGRVAFF
>TRBV7-9|TRBJ2-7|TRBD1|once
TGTGCCAGCAGCTTTGTGTCAGGGGGTAGCGACGAGCAGTACTTC
CASSFVSGGSDEQYF
>TRBV3-1/TRBV3-2|TRBJ1-5|TRBD1|few
TGTGCCAGCAGCCAACGGCAGGGGGCCGTTCAGCCCCAGCATTTT
CASSQRQGAVQPQHF
>TRBV30|TRBJ2-1|TRBD2|-
TGTGCCTGGAGTGCGGGGGGCTACAATGAGCAGTTCTTC
CAWSAGGYNEQFF
>TRBV6-2/TRBV6-3|TRBJ1-1|-|-
TGTGCCAGCAGTTACTCGAAAGGGGGCACTGAAGCTTTCTTT
CASSYSKGGTEAFF
>TRBV19|TRBJ1-2|TRBD1|-
TGTGCCAGTGGCTGGACAGGGAGCAACTATGGCTACACCTTC
CASGWTGSNYGYTF
>TRBV12-3/TRBV12-4|TRBJ1-1|-|-
TGTGCCAGCAATTACAACAGGGTCAGTGAAGCTTTCTTT
CASNYNRVSEAFF
>TRBV11-2|TRBJ2-5|-|once
TGTGCCAGCAGCCCTCCCGGTCTGGAGACCCAGTACTTC
CASSPPGLETQYF
>TRBV7-2|TRBJ1-1|TRBD1|-
TGTGCCAGCAGCTTATTGTCGACAGGGGGTTTGAGGACTGAAGCTTTCTTT
CASSLLSTGGLRTEAFF
>TRBV2|TRBJ1-6|-|-
TGTGCCAGAATGCAGGGCTTCGGAGCCGGTTCACCCCTCCACTTT
CARMQGFGAGSPLHF
>TRBV14|TRBJ2-2|-|once
TGTGCCAGCAGCCAAGAAAGGGGCACCGGGGAGCTGTTTTTT
CASSQERGTGELFF
>TRBV18|TRBJ1-2|TRBD1|-
TGTGCCAGCTCACCACAGGGGACAGGCAACTATGGCTACACCTTC
CASSPQGTGNYGYTF
>TRBV2|TRBJ1-5|TRBD1|-
TGTGCCAGCAGTGCCCAGGGACAGGGGTCGCCGCCCCAGCATTTT
CASSAQGQGSPPQHF
>TRBV6-5|TRBJ2-3|TRBD2|-
TGTGTCTCTAGGCCTAGCGGACGCACAGATACGCAGTATTTT
CVSRPSGRTDTQYF
>TRBV4-1|TRBJ1-6|TRBD1|-
TGCGCCAGCAGCTCCGGGACAGGCTTCTCCTATAATTCACCCCTCCACTTT
CASSSGTGFSYNSPLHF
>TRBV5-1|TRBJ2-3|TRBD2|-
TGCGCCAGCAGCTGGGCGGGGGGGGATCCAGATACGCAGTATTTT
CASSWAGGDPDTQYF
>TRBV14|TRBJ1-2|TRBD1|-
TGTGCCAGCAGCCAAGAGGTCGCAGGGGGCCACTATGGCTACACCTTC
CASSQEVAGGHYGYTF
>TRBV11-3|TRBJ2-2|TRBD2|-
TGTGCCAGCAGCCCGGGACTAGCGGGGGCCGGGGAGCTGTTTTTT
CASSPGLAGAGELFF
>TRBV19|TRBJ2-2|-|-
TGTGCCAGTAGAGTGGGAGTGGATGGGACCGGGGAGCTGTTTTTT
CASRVGVDGTGELFF
>TRBV5-8|TRBJ1-5|-|-
TGTGCCAGCAGCCGTATCCTCGGACAGATAAATCAGCCCCAGCATTTT
CASSRILGQINQPQHF
>TRBV9|TRBJ1-2|TRBD1|-
TGTGCCAGCAGGTCCGGGACAGGATTTTCATCGGCGGGCTACACCTTC
CASRSGTGFSSAGYTF
>TRBV27|TRBJ2-6|-|-
TGTGCCAGCAGTTTAGTCCTCTCTGGGGCCAACGTCCTGACTTTC
CASSLVLSGANVLTF
>TRBV3-1/TRBV3-2|TRBJ1-1|TRBD1|-
TGTGCCAGCAGCCCCCCACGTAGGGACAGGCTGAACACTGAAGCTTTCTTT
CASSPPRRDRLNTEAFF
>TRBV9|TRBJ1-6|TRBD1|many
TGTGCCAGCAGCGAGATACCGGGACAGTCTAATTCACCCCTCCACTTT
CASSEIPGQSNSPLHF
>TRBV6-4|TRBJ1-6|-|-
TGTGCCAGCAGGGAGGCTTATAGGACCAATTCACCCCTCCACTTT
CASREAYRTNSPLHF
>TRBV7-2|TRBJ2-7|-|-
TGTGCCAGCAGCTTGGCAGTAGCTTTGGAATCCTACGAGCAGTACTTC
CASSLAVALESYEQYF
>TRBV2|TRBJ2-3|TRBD1|-
TGTGCCAGCAGCCCTTTGACAGGGAACACAGATACGCAGTATTTT
CASSPLTGNTDTQYF
>TRBV20-1|TRBJ1-1|-|-
TGCAGTGCTAGTAAGGGGGTGGAGCTGAACACTGAAGCTTTCTTT
CSASKGVELNTEAFF
>TRBV6-4|TRBJ2-3|TRBD2|-
TGTGCCAGCAGTGCGGGGGGGCTCGGCACAGATACGCAGTATTTT
CASSAGGLGTDTQYF
>TRBV10-1|TRBJ1-1|-|-
TGCGCCAGCAGTGCAACTAAGTACGCTGAAGCTTTCTTT
CASSATKYAEAFF
>TRBV19|TRBJ1-1|TRBD1|once
TGTGCCAGTAGTCTCTTCGGACAGGGAGGTACTGAAGCTTTCTTT
CASSLFGQGGTEAFF
>TRBV12-3/TRBV12-4|TRBJ2-1|-|-
TGTGCCAGCAGTTTTTGGGGGGAGAATGAGCAGTTCTTC
CASSFWGENEQFF
>TRBV30|TRBJ2-5|-|once
TGTGCCTGGAGTCTCTCGAGGGAGACCCAGTACTTC
CAWSLSRETQYF
>TRBV5-1|TRBJ1-2|TRBD1|-
TGCGCCAGCAGCCGGGTCCCCGACAGGGAAGAAGGCTACACCTTC
CASSRVPDREEGYTF
>TRBV5-1|TRBJ2-2|-|few
TGCGCCAGCAGCGGCCAGAACACCGGGGAGCTGTTTTTT
CASSGQNTGELFF
>TRBV19|TRBJ2-7|-|-
TGTGCCAGTAGTATAGGACAGAGAAAATCCTACGAGCAGTACTTC
CASSIGQRKSYEQYF
>TRBV2|TRBJ2-1|-|-
TGTGCCAGCAGTCCACCGGGACTCCGGATGAGTGAGCAGTTCTTC
CASSPPGLRMSEQFF
>TRBV3-1/TRBV3-2|TRBJ2-5|-|-
TGTGCCAGCAGCCAAGATCGAGGCCTCGGGACCCAGTACTTC
CASSQDRGLGTQYF
>TRBV27|TRBJ2-1|-|-
TGTGCCAGCAGTTTACGGGAGAGCTCCTACAATGAGCAGTTCTTC
CASSLRESSYNEQFF
>TRBV6-5|TRBJ1-4|-|-
TGTGCCAGCAGTTCCTTGGGGGCACCGGATGAAAAACTGTTTTTT
CASSSLGAPDEKLFF
>TRBV4-1|TRBJ2-3|-|-
TGCGCCAGCAGCCAAGCGGGATATAGCACAGATACGCAGTATTTT
CASSQAGYSTDTQYF
>TRBV28|TRBJ1-5|TRBD1|-
TGTGCCAGCAGTCCATCGACAGGGGCGCGTGAAGGTCAGCCCCAGCATTTT
CASSPSTGAREGQPQHF
>TRBV18|TRBJ1-1|TRBD1|-
TGTGCCAGCTCACCACCGGGACAGGGAGGTACTGAAGCTTTCTTT
CASSPPGQGGTEAFF
>TRBV30|TRBJ2-7|-|-
TGTGCCTGGAGTACTGCGTTTACGATGTTGTGGTTC
CAWSTAFTMLWF
>TRBV2|TRBJ2-5|TRBD1|-
TGTGCCAGCAGTAGGGGACAGGGGCGGCAAGAGACCCAGTACTTC
CASSRGQGRQETQYF
>TRBV15|TRBJ2-7|-|-
TGTGCCACCAGCAAGAGATTCGGTTGGGAGAACGAGCAGTACTTC
CATSKRFGWENEQYF